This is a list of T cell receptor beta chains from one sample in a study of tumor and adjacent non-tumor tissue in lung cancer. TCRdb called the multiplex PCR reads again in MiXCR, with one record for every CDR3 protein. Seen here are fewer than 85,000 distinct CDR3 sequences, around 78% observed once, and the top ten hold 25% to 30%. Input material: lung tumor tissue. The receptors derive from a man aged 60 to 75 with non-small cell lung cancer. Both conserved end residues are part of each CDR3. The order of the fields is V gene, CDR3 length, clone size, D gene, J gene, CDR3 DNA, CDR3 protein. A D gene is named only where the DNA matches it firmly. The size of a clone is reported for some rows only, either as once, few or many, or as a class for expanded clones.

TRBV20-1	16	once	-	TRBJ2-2	TGCAGTGCTACTTTAAACGGAGGGCCGGAGACCGGGGAGCTGTTTTTT	CSATLNGGPETGELFF
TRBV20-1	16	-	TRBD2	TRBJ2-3	TGCAGTGCTTCCTTCCCGGGACTAGGAAACAAAGATACGCAGTATTTT	CSASFPGLGNKDTQYF
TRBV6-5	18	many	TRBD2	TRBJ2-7	TGTGCCAGCAGTTACGTCGGTGGTCCGGGAGGGGACTCCTACGAGCAGTACTTC	CASSYVGGPGGDSYEQYF
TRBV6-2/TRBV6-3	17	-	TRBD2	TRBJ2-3	TGTGCCAGTAGTTATTACCGACTAGCGGTAGCCACAGATACGCAGTATTTT	CASSYYRLAVATDTQYF
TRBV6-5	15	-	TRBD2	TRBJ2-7	TGTGTTAGCACTTACTCGAGGCGGGAGACAGCCGAGCAGTACTTC	CVSTYSRRETAEQYF
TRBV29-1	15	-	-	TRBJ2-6	TGCAGCTTGATGGTTTCTACTTCGGGGGCCAACGTCCTGACTTTC	CSLMVSTSGANVLTF
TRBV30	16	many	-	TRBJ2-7	TGTGCCTGGAGTCCCCTGAGCGGGCGGAGCTCCTACGAGCAGTACTTC	CAWSPLSGRSSYEQYF
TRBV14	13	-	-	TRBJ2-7	TGTGCCAGCAGCCAAGTTAAATCGACACTACAATGCTTC	CASSQVKSTLQCF
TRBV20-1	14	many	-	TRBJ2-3	TGCAGTGCTGAAGGGAGTATGGGAACAGATACGCAGTATTTT	CSAEGSMGTDTQYF
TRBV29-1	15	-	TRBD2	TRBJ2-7	TGCAGGGTTGAGGAGTTAAGAGCGGGGGTCGACGAGCAGTACTTC	CRVEELRAGVDEQYF
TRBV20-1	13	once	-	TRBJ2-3	TGCAATGCTGAACGAACAGGAACAGGTACGCAGTATTTT	CNAERTGTGTQYF
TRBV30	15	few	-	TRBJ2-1	TGTGCCTGGAGTCACTCGATGGCTAGAGGTGCGGGGCAGTTCTTC	CAWSHSMARGAGQFF
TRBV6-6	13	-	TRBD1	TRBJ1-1	TGTGCCAGCAGGTTGACAGGGAGTACTGAGGCTTTCTTT	CASRLTGSTEAFF
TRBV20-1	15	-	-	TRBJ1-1	TGCAGTGCCCAATTGGGGGGGTATATGGAAACTGAAGCTTTATTT	CSAQLGGYMETEALF
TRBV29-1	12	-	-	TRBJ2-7	TGCGGCGTTGAGTACAGTGGGGACGAGCGGTACTTC	CGVEYSGDERYF
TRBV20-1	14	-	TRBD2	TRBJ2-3	TGCAGTGCAAAGACTAGCGGCACCACAGATACTCAGTATTTT	CSAKTSGTTDTQYF
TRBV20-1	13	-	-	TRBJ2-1	TGCAATGCTAGTGTGGTGGCCGACAATGAGCAGTTCTTC	CNASVVADNEQFF
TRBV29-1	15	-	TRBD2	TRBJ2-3	TGCAGCGTTGGAGGAACTAGCGTACTAACAGATACGCAGTATTTT	CSVGGTSVLTDTQYF
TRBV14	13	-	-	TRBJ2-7	TGTGCCAGCAATTACGGGCCTAGATACGAGCAGTACTTC	CASNYGPRYEQYF
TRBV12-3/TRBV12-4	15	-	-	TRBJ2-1	TGTGCCAGCAGTTCCCCTCAGTGGGACCACAATGAGCAGTTCTTT	CASSSPQWDHNEQFF
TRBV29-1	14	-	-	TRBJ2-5	TGCAGCGTTTCGCGACGGGACTTAGGGTGGAACCAATACTTC	CSVSRRDLGWNQYF
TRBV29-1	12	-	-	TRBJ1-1	TGCATGTTAAAAGAGGGTAGGACTGAAGCTTTCTTT	CMLKEGRTEAFF
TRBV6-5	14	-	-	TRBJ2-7	TGTGCCTGCAGTTACGAAGGGAACTCCTACGAGCAGTGCTTC	CACSYEGNSYEQCF
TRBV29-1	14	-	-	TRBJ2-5	TGCAGCGTTGAGAACAGATCGTACCAAGAGTCCCAGTACTTC	CSVENRSYQESQYF
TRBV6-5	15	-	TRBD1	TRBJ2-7	TGTGTCAGCAGTTACGGGGCTGGACAGGTTTATGAGCGGTACTTC	CVSSYGAGQVYERYF
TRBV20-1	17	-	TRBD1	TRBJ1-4	TGCAGTGCTTCCTCCCCCTCAGGGGGCGGTGGTAATGAAAAAGTTTTTTTT	CSASSPSGGGGNEKVFF